The 30 T cell receptor beta chains below were found in one sample sequenced in a study of cytomegalovirus exposure and HLA in healthy donors. PCR employed 60 Vbeta and 13 Jbeta primers. Libraries were prepared by immunoSEQ multiplex PCR; TCRdb keeps only in-frame clonotypes and omits some of them. Here the sample spans about 190,000 clones, approximately 87% being singletons. Sequencing was performed on PBMCs. All receptors derive from a man aged 30 to 45 in good health and CMV-seronegative.

The chain links TRBV15 to TRBJ2-2; D gene ambiguous. The V end lost 1 base, the J end lost 5 bases, and 5 bases lay between the germline ends. From germline, CDR1 is LNHNV and CDR2 YYDKDF (reference sequence). The CDR3 spans 13 residues. The chain's CDR3 is CATSRVVTGELFF. In nucleotides, the CDR3 is TGTGCCACCAGCAGAGTAGTTACCGGGGAGCTGTTTTTT.

This chain uses TRBV28 with TRBJ2-7; 8 bases fit TRBD2. J lost 6 bases, V lost 6 bases, and 13 bases had no gene match. The CDR3 runs 15 residues. CDR1 is MDHEN and CDR2 is SYDVKM in the germline V gene. In DNA, the CDR3 is TGTGCCAGCAGGTTTTCGGGGGGGCTCCGGGGCGAGCAGTACTTC. The encoded protein is CASRFSGGLRGEQYF.

The rearrangement links TRBV19 to TRBJ2-7, with TRBD1 matching over 7 bases. V shed 7 bases, J shed 4 bases, and the junction held 13 bases outside the gene matches. The CDR3 totals 15 residues. The V gene's germline CDR1 is LNHDA and CDR2 SQIVND (reference sequence). In DNA form, the CDR3 reads TGTGCCAGTACCCCCTCGACAGGGAGTGGATACGAGCAGTACTTC. It translates to CASTPSTGSGYEQYF.

The chain uses TRBV6-1 and TRBJ1-1; perhaps TRBD1 as D (6 bases). The germline V gene encodes CDR1 MNHNS and CDR2 SASEGT. V lost 10 bases, J lost 4 bases, and 19 bases lay in between. CDR3 size: 14 residues. The CDR3 coding sequence is TGTGCCACCCTGGTCGGGGGGCGGAGCACTGAAGCTTTCTTT. Its protein is CATLVGGRSTEAFF.

Concerning this clone: One end of the junction fails to match germline, which may point to a read error. The chain joins TRBV7-9 to TRBJ2-7, with D perhaps TRBD1 (5 bases). Germline assignment: CDR1 SEHNR and CDR2 FQNEAQ (reference sequence). The CDR3 runs 12 residues. The DNA for the CDR3 is TGTTCCAGCAGTGGCAGGGCCTACGAGCAGTACTTC. Protein sequence: CSSSGRAYEQYF.

The chain links TRBV30 to TRBJ2-3; TRBD1 might be the D (7 bases). Germline V gene sequence: CDR1 GTSNPN, CDR2 SVGIG (reference sequence). The CDR3 covers 12 residues. V lost 2 bases, J lost 11 bases, and 14 bases lay in between. Here the CDR3 reads CAWSPRGEEQYF. The CDR3 DNA reads as TGTGCCTGGAGTCCCAGGGGGGAGGAGCAGTATTTT.

There are a few counts of this clone. The chain employs TRBV28 and TRBJ2-5; 10 nucleotides agree with TRBD1. V gave up 3 bases and J gave up 4 bases; unmatched junction bases: 14. There are 18 residues in the CDR3. In germline, CDR1 is MDHEN, CDR2 SYDVKM. As DNA, the CDR3 is TGTGCCAGCAGTTTGGACGCCCCACGGGACAGGGGAGGAGAGACCCAGTACTTC. As protein: CASSLDAPRDRGGETQYF.

The gene calls are TRBV5-1 and TRBJ2-2, with TRBD2 matching 14 bases. This CDR3 region has 18 residues. With 3 bases clipped from V and 2 bases from J, the junction kept 6 bases outside the gene matches. Per germline, CDR1 SGHRS and CDR2 YFSETQ. CDR3 sequence: CASSSKTSGGVNTGELFF. The CDR3 DNA sequence: TGCGCCAGCAGCTCCAAGACTAGCGGGGGGGTCAACACCGGGGAGCTGTTTTTT.

This clone was observed a single time. This rearrangement joins TRBV7-9 to TRBJ2-3, with 7 nucleotides matching TRBD2. The CDR3 is made up of 18 amino acids. The ends lost 5 bases at V and 6 bases at J; junction bases unmatched: 20. Germline values: CDR1 SEHNR, CDR2 FQNEAQ (reference sequence). CDR3 sequence (DNA): TGTGCCAGCAGCCCGACGCGGGGGTGGGAGACCCTCCGTGATACGCAGTATTTT. The encoded protein is CASSPTRGWETLRDTQYF.

J is TRBJ1-1 and V is TRBV9; TRBD1 might be the D (6 bases). Germline lookup yields CDR1 SGDLS and CDR2 YYNGEE. This CDR3 comprises 15 residues. V was clipped by 2 bases and J by 3 bases, with 14 bases between them. The CDR3 spells CASSVDQGSHTEAFF. The CDR3 DNA sequence: TGTGCCAGCAGCGTGGACCAGGGGAGTCACACTGAAGCTTTCTTT.

The chain has TRBV7-9 and TRBJ2-2, with D perhaps TRBD2 (5 bases). This CDR3 is built from 17 residues. Per germline, CDR1 SEHNR and CDR2 FQNEAQ (reference sequence). Deletions cut 4 bases from V and 0 bases from J, with 15 bases between. The CDR3 nucleotides are TGTGCCAGCAGCTACATACGGGGATACCCGAACACCGGGGAGCTGTTTTTT. Its protein product is CASSYIRGYPNTGELFF.

This clone was observed a handful of times. This chain uses TRBV18 with TRBJ2-6; D gene uncertain. The CDR3 contains 15 residues. V was cut by 0 bases and J by 0 bases, with 3 bases left in between. Germline CDR1 reads KGHSH; CDR2 reads LQKENI. This chain's CDR3 is CASSPPSSGANVLTF. The CDR3 region has the DNA TGTGCCAGCTCACCACCGAGCTCTGGGGCCAACGTCCTGACTTTC.

The gene calls are TRBV11-2 and TRBJ2-5; 7 bases line up with TRBD1. The CDR3 sequence is 14 residues long. CDR1 SGHAT and CDR2 FQNNGV come from the germline V gene. Unmatched junction bases numbered 2, after V lost 3 bases and J lost 1 base. Written as DNA, the CDR3 is TGTGCCAGCAGCTTGACAGGGCCCCAAGAGACCCAGTACTTC. As protein: CASSLTGPQETQYF.

A note on this clone: The junction departs from the called germline gene at one end, perhaps through a read error. The chain joins TRBV11-2 to TRBJ2-4; tentative D call: TRBD2 (5 bases). The germline CDR1 and CDR2 sequences are SGHAT and FQNNGV. This CDR3 has 14 residues. The CDR3, as DNA: TGTGCCAGCAGCCAGGTCGAGGGAAAAAACAGTCAGTACTTC. Amino acid sequence: CASSQVEGKNSQYF.

The V gene is TRBV4-2, the J gene TRBJ2-7, with D unresolved. Trimming took 0 bases from V and 10 from J, leaving 16 bases between them. The CDR3 consists of 14 residues. Germline values: CDR1 LGHNA, CDR2 YNFKEQ. In DNA form, the CDR3 reads TGTGCCAGCAGCCAAGATCCTGGTGTGCGTGAACAGTACTTC. Its translation is CASSQDPGVREQYF.

This chain joins TRBV29-1 and TRBJ1-1; D may be TRBD1 (6 bases). The CDR3 sequence is 16 residues long. V dropped 4 bases and J dropped 6 bases, with 24 bases sitting between them. Germline assignment: CDR1 SQVTM and CDR2 ANQGSEA. The CDR3 nucleotides read TGCAGCGTTGTTCGACGCGGGGGGCGCAGAGAGGCTGAAGCTTTCTTT. Translating it yields CSVVRRGGRREAEAFF.

The chain is built from TRBV27 and TRBJ2-3; D not certain. Trimming removed 8 bases at V and 4 bases at J, with 13 bases between. CDR1 is MNHEY and CDR2 is SMNVEV in the germline V gene (reference sequence). The CDR3 is made up of 13 amino acids. The CDR3 DNA follows: TGTGCCAGCTCCCTCCTAGTGGCAGATACGCAGTATTTT. Its translation: CASSLLVADTQYF.

This clone was recorded a few times. The genes are TRBV6-4 and TRBJ2-3, with TRBD1 matching over 10 bases. CDR3 length: 15 amino acids. The V gene end was trimmed by 6 bases and the J gene end by 2 bases; junction bases not matched to a gene: 5. Germline CDR1 reads MRHNA; CDR2 reads SNTAGT. The CDR3 sequence: CASSHGTGDTDTQYF. As DNA, the CDR3 is TGTGCCAGCAGCCACGGGACAGGGGACACAGATACGCAGTATTTT.

The rearrangement uses TRBV6-4 and TRBJ1-1, with no clear D. CDR1 is MRHNA and CDR2 is SNTAGT in the germline V gene. Trimming shortened V by 2 bases and J by 0 bases, and 13 bases separated the two germline ends. The CDR3 extends over 16 amino acids. CDR3 DNA sequence: TGTGCCAGCAGTGACAGGGCGGGCATCATGAACACTGAAGCTTTCTTT. Its translation: CASSDRAGIMNTEAFF.

Note on this clone: The junction departs from the called germline gene at one end, perhaps through a read error. This chain uses TRBV6-6 with TRBJ2-7, with 7 bases fitting TRBD1. This CDR3 region has 12 residues. Germline V gene sequence: CDR1 MNHNY, CDR2 SVGAGI (reference sequence). For the CDR3, the DNA is TGTGCCAGCAGTTACAAAGGACAGGCTCCTCTCTTC. Translated, it gives CASSYKGQAPLF.

Concerning this clone: The identical CDR3 is also encoded by other nucleotide sequences in the sample. This chain connects TRBV29-1 to TRBJ1-4; maybe TRBD1 (5 bases). Deletions cut 4 bases from V and 2 bases from J, with 17 bases between. CDR3 length: 16 amino acids. Looked up from germline, CDR1 is SQVTM and CDR2 is ANQGSEA. CDR3: CSVGLSDSTTNEKLFF. As DNA, the CDR3 is TGCAGCGTTGGCCTCTCCGACAGCACGACTAATGAAAAACTGTTTTTT.

This rearrangement joins TRBV28 to TRBJ1-1, with TRBD1 as a possible D gene (5 bases). The CDR3 is 15 amino acids. Per germline, CDR1 MDHEN and CDR2 SYDVKM. V was pared by 3 bases and J by 1 base, with 12 bases between. The CDR3 nucleotides are TGTGCCAGCAGTTTTGCGGGGGGAAGGAACACTGAAGCTTTCTTT. It specifies CASSFAGGRNTEAFF.

J is TRBJ2-2 and V is TRBV7-2; D gene uncertain. This CDR3 is 13 amino acids long. Trimming left V 4 bases short and J 2 bases short, with 5 bases between. The germline V gene encodes CDR1 SGHTA and CDR2 FQGNSA. CDR3 DNA: TGTGCCAGCAGCTCCCTAAACACCGGGGAGCTGTTTTTT. Translated, it gives CASSSLNTGELFF.

The chain carries TRBV27 and TRBJ1-6; D is possibly TRBD1 (5 bases). The germline V and J ends were trimmed by 8 bases and 9 bases, with 14 bases remaining between them. The germline CDR1 and CDR2 sequences are MNHEY and SMNVEV (reference sequence). The CDR3 covers 13 residues. In nucleotides, the CDR3 is TGTGCCAGCCGCCTACACGGGGGTTCACCCCTCCACTTT. Protein sequence: CASRLHGGSPLHF.

The rearrangement uses TRBV6-1 and TRBJ1-2; perhaps TRBD1 as D (6 bases). This CDR3 has 15 amino acids. V was clipped by 2 bases and J by 3 bases, with 13 bases between them. Germline-derived CDR1 and CDR2 are MNHNS and SASEGT. The CDR3 nucleotides read TGTGCCAGCAGTGAAATTGCAGGGGATTACTATGGCTACACCTTC. Residues: CASSEIAGDYYGYTF.

This chain joins TRBV2 and TRBJ1-5; TRBD1 matches at 7 bases. The CDR3 loop spans 15 amino acids. Trimming cost V 6 bases and J 5 bases; bases outside gene matches: 10. Germline V CDR1 and CDR2: SNHLY, FYNNEI. The CDR3 loop reads CASSFRDSFDQPQHF. In DNA, the CDR3 is TGTGCCAGCAGCTTCCGGGACAGCTTCGATCAGCCCCAGCATTTT.

The chain joins TRBV28 to TRBJ2-1, with D perhaps matching TRBD2 (6 bases). This CDR3 spans 13 amino acids. The germline V gene encodes CDR1 MDHEN and CDR2 SYDVKM. V was clipped by 9 bases and J by 12 bases, with 21 bases between them. The CDR3: CASTDRDSRPQFF. In nucleotides, the CDR3 is TGTGCCAGTACAGACCGGGACTCCCGCCCGCAGTTCTTC. Together with reference TRBV28 and TRBJ2-1, the CDR3 gives the full variable domain: DVKVTQSSRYLVKRTGEKVFLECVQDMDHENMFWYRQDPGLGLRLIYFSYDVKMKEKGDIPEGYSVSREKKERFSLILESASTNQTSMYLCASTDRDSRPQFFGPGTRLTVL.

The V gene is TRBV19, the J gene TRBJ2-6, with 7 nucleotides matching TRBD1. CDR1 and CDR2 from the germline V gene are LNHDA and SQIVND (reference sequence). The CDR3 length is 16 residues. As DNA, the CDR3 is TGTGCGGCCCTAGACAGGGCTCGGTCTGGGGCCAACGTCCTGACTTTC. Translating gives CAALDRARSGANVLTF. The whole variable domain, remainder taken from reference TRBV19 and TRBJ2-6, is DGGITQSPKYLFRKEGQNVTLSCEQNLNHDAMYWYRQDPGQGLRLIYYSQIVNDFQKGDIAEGYSVSREKKESFPLTVTSAQKNPTAFYLCAALDRARSGANVLTFGAGSRLTVL.

V is TRBV5-8 and J is TRBJ2-1; D uncertain. Germline CDR1 is SGHTS and CDR2 is YDEGEE. Trimming took 5 bases from V and 4 from J, leaving 7 bases between them. This CDR3 is 12 amino acids long. CDR3 amino acids: CASRFRYNEQFF. The CDR3 bases are TGTGCCAGCAGATTCAGATACAATGAGCAGTTCTTC.

The CDR3 loop is CASSKPPSGGETGELFF. The DNA for the CDR3 is TGTGCCAGCAGTAAACCGCCTAGCGGGGGTGAAACCGGGGAGCTGTTTTTT. The chain couples TRBV7-2 to TRBJ2-2; 10 bases map to TRBD2. The germline V gene has CDR1 SGHTA and CDR2 FQGNSA. The CDR3 is made up of 17 amino acids. V dropped 6 bases and J dropped 5; count of bases not matched to a gene: 12.